Listed below are T cell receptor beta chains from one sample, sequenced in a study of blood T cell repertoires in COVID-19. Method: immunoSEQ multiplex PCR; TCRdb's copy keeps in-frame clones and lacks some. Among 70,000 to 100,000 clones listed, around 90% were seen once. Sequenced: peripheral blood. The source is a woman of 80 years or more with active or convalescent COVID-19. Both conserved end residues are part of each CDR3. The D gene is left open where the match is weak. Some rows have no size entry. The others give once, few or many, or a class for an expanded clone.

>TRBV11-2|NA|TRBJ2-7|TRBD1
CASSFQTGEYEQYF
TGTGCCAGCAGCTTCCAAACAGGGGAGTACGAGCAGTACTTC
>TRBV28|NA|TRBJ2-1|NA
CASSLSTGFTHNEQFF
TGTGCCAGCAGTTTATCGACAGGTTTCACCCACAATGAGCAGTTCTTC
>TRBV3-1/TRBV3-2|NA|TRBJ1-3|NA
CASSPAIAGNTIYF
TGTGCCAGCAGCCCCGCGATCGCTGGAAACACCATATATTTT
>TRBV27|NA|TRBJ1-6|NA
CASTPSRPFFLHF
TGTGCCAGCACCCCCTCTAGGCCCTTCTTCCTCCACTTT
>TRBV6-1|NA|TRBJ1-5|TRBD1
CASSAKTGVGNQPQHF
TGTGCCAGCAGTGCCAAAACAGGGGTGGGCAATCAGCCCCAGCATTTT
>TRBV5-8|NA|TRBJ2-7|NA
CASSLTGFSYEQYF
TGTGCCAGCAGCTTGACAGGCTTCTCCTACGAGCAGTACTTC
>TRBV18|NA|TRBJ2-7|NA
CASSPSGSSYEQYF
TGTGCCAGCTCACCTAGCGGCAGCTCCTACGAGCAGTACTTC
>TRBV9|NA|TRBJ1-3|NA
CASSVGAGSGNTIYF
TGTGCCAGCAGCGTAGGTGCAGGGTCTGGAAACACCATATATTTT
>TRBV10-3|NA|TRBJ1-1|NA
CAISRDSLNTEAFF
TGTGCCATCAGCCGAGACAGCTTGAACACTGAAGCTTTCTTT
>TRBV4-2|few|TRBJ1-6|NA
CASSQDGKANSPLHF
TGTGCCAGCAGCCAAGACGGGAAGGCTAATTCACCCCTCCACTTT